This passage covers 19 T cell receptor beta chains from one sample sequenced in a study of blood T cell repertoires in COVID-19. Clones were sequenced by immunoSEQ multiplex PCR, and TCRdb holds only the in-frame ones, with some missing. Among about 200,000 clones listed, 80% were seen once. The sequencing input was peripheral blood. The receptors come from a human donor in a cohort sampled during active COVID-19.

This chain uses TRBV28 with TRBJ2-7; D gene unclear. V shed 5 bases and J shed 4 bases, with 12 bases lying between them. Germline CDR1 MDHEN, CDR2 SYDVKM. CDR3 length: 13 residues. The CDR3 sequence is CASSVQDPYEQYF. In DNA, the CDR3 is TGTGCCAGCAGTGTCCAGGATCCTTACGAGCAGTACTTC. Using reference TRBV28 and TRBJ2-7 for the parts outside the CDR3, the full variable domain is DVKVTQSSRYLVKRTGEKVFLECVQDMDHENMFWYRQDPGLGLRLIYFSYDVKMKEKGDIPEGYSVSREKKERFSLILESASTNQTSMYLCASSVQDPYEQYFGPGTRLTVT.

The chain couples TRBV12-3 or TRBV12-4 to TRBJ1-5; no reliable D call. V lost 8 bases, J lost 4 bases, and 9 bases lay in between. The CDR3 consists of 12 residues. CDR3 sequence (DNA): TGTGCCAGCTCGGGAAAAAATCAGCCCCAGCATTTT. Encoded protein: CASSGKNQPQHF.

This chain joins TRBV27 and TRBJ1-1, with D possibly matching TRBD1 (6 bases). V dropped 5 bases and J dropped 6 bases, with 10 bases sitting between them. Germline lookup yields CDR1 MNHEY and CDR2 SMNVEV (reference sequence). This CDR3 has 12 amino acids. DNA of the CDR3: TGTGCCAGCAGTCGTACAGGGTCTGAAGCTTTCTTT. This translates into CASSRTGSEAFF.

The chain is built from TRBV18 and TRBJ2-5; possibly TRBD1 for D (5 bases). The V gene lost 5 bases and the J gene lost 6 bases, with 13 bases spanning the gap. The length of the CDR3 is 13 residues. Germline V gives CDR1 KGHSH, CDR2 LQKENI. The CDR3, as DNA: TGTGCCAGCTCAGCAGGGTCCTTAAAGACCCAGTACTTC. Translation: CASSAGSLKTQYF.

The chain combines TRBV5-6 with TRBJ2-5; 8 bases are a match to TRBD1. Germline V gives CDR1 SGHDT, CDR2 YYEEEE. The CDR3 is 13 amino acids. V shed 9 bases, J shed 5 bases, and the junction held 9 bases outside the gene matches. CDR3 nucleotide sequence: TGTGCCAACATACAGGGGGACTTGGAGACCCAGTACTTC. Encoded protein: CANIQGDLETQYF.

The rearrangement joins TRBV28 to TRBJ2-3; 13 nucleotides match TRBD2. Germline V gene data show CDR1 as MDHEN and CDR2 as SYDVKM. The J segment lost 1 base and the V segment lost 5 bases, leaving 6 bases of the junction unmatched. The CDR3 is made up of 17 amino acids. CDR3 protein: CASSALAGGPGTDTQYF. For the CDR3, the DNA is TGTGCCAGCAGTGCACTAGCGGGAGGGCCGGGCACAGATACGCAGTATTTT. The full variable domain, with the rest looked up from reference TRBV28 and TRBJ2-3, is DVKVTQSSRYLVKRTGEKVFLECVQDMDHENMFWYRQDPGLGLRLIYFSYDVKMKEKGDIPEGYSVSREKKERFSLILESASTNQTSMYLCASSALAGGPGTDTQYFGPGTRLTVL.

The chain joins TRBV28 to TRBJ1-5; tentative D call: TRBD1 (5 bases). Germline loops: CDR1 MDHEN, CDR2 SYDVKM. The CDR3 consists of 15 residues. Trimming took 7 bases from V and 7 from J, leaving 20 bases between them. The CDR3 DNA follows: TGTGCCAGCACCATTCAGGGAGGAGTAAACCAGCCCCAGCATTTT. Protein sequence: CASTIQGGVNQPQHF.

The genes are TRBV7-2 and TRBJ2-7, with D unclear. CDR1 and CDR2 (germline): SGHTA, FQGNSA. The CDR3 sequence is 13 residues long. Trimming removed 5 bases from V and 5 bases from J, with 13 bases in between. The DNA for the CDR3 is TGTGCCAGCAGCCGCTCCCTTCGGGACGAGCAGTACTTC. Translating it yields CASSRSLRDEQYF.

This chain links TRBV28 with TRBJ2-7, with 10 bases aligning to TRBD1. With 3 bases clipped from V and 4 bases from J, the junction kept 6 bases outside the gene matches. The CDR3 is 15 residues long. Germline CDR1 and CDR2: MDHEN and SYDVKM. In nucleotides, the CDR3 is TGTGCCAGCAGTTTCCGGGACAGGGGTCGGTACGAGCAGTACTTC. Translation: CASSFRDRGRYEQYF.

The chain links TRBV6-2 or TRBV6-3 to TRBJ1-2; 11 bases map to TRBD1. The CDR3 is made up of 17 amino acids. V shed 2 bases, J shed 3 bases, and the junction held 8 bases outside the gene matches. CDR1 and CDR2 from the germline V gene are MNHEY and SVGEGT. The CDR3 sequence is CASSYRTGGRYDYGYTF. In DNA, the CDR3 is TGTGCCAGCAGTTACAGGACAGGGGGCCGCTACGACTATGGCTACACCTTC.

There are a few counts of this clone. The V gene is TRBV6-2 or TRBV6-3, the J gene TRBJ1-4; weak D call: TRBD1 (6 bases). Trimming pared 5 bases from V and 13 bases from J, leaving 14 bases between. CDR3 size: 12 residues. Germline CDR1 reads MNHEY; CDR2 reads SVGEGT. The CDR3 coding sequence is TGTGCCAGCAGTAACCTCCAGGGGCTACTGTTTTTT. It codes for CASSNLQGLLFF.

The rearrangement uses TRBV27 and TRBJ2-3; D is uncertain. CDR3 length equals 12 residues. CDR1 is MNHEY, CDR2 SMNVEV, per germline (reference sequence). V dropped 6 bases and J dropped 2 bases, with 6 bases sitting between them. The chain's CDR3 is CASSTNTDTQYF. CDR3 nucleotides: TGTGCCAGCAGCACAAACACAGATACGCAGTATTTT.

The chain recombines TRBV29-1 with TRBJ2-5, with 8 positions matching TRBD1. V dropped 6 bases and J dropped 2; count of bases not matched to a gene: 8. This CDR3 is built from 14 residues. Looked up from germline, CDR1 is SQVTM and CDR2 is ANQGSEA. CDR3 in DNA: TGCAGCGTCGGCCGGGACAGGAATCAAGAGACCCAGTACTTC. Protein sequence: CSVGRDRNQETQYF. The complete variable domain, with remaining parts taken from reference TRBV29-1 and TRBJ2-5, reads SAVISQKPSRDICQRGTSLTIQCQVDSQVTMMFWYRQQPGQSLTLIATANQGSEATYESGFVIDKFPISRPNLTFSTLTVSNMSPEDSSIYLCSVGRDRNQETQYFGPGTRLLVL.

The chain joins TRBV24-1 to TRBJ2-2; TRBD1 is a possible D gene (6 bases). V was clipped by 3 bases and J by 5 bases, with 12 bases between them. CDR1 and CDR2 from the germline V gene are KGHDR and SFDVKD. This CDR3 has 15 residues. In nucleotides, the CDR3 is TGTGCCACCAGTGATCCGGGACAATCGACCGGGGAGCTGTTTTTT. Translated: CATSDPGQSTGELFF.

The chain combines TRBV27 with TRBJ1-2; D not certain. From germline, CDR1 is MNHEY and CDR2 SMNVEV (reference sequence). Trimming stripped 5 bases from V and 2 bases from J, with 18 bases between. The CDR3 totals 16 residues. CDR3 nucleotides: TGTGCCAGCAGTCGCACCCAACTCGACACCAACTATGGCTACACCTTC. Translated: CASSRTQLDTNYGYTF.

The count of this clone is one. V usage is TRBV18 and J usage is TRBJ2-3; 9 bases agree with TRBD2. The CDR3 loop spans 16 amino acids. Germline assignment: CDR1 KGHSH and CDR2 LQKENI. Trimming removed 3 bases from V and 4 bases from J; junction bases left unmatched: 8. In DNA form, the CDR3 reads TGTGCCAGCTCACCCAATGTAGCGGGGGCAGCAGATACGCAGTATTTT. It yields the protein CASSPNVAGAADTQYF.

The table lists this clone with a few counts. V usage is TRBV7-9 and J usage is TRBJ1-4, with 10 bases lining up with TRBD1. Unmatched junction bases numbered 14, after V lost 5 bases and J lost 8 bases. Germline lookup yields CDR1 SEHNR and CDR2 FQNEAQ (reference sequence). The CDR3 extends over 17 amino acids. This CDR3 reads CASSKTPLGTGAEKLFF. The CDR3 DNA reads TGTGCCAGCAGCAAAACCCCGCTCGGGACAGGGGCCGAAAAACTGTTTTTT.

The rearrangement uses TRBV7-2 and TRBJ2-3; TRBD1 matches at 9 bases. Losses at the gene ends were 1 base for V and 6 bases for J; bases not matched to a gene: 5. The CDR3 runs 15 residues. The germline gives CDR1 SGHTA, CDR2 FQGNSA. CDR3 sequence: CASSLERDRDDTQYF. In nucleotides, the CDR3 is TGTGCCAGCAGCTTAGAGCGGGACAGGGATGATACGCAGTATTTT.

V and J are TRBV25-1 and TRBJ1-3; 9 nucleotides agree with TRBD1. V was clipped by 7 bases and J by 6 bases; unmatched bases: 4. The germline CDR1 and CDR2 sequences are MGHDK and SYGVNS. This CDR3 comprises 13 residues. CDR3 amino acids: CASTTGGENTIYF. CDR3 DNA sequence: TGTGCCAGCACAACAGGGGGCGAAAACACCATATATTTT. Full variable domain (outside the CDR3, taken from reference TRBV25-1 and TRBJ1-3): EADIYQTPRYLVIGTGKKITLECSQTMGHDKMYWYQQDPGMELHLIHYSYGVNSTEKGDLSSESTVSRIRTEHFPLTLESARPSHTSQYLCASTTGGENTIYFGEGSWLTVV.